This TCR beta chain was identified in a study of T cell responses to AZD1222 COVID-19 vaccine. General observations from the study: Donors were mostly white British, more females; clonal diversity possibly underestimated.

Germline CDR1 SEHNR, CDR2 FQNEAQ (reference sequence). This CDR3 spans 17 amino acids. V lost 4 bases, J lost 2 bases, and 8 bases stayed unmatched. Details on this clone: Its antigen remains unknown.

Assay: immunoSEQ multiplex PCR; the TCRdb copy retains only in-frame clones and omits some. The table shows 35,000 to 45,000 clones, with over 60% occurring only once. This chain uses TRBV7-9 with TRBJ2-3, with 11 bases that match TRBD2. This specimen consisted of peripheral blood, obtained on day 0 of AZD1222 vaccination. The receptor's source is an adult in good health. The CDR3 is CASSSLPGLAATDTQYF. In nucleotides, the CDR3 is TGTGCCAGCAGCTCCCTACCGGGACTAGCGGCCACAGATACGCAGTATTTT.